The 23 T cell receptor beta chains below come from one sample, sequenced in a study of T-cell reconstitution after alpha-beta-depleted transplantation in children. Unique molecular identifiers were incorporated when the TCRbeta library was constructed. TCRdb analysed the PCR reads with MiXCR anew, one entry per CDR3 protein. The data hold about 410,000 distinct CDR3 sequences, with roughly 20% observed a single time. Sequenced material: PBMCs from the stem cell graft donor, taken from the stem cell graft. The receptors derive from a human donor who donated a stem cell graft to a child with acute myeloid leukemia.

Comment on this clonotype: A read error is possible here, since a much larger clone lies one base away. This rearrangement joins TRBV20-1 to TRBJ1-1, with 7 bases that match TRBD1. The CDR3 loop spans 15 amino acids. V shed 6 bases, J shed 3 bases, and the junction held 13 bases outside the gene matches. Germline-derived CDR1 and CDR2 are DFQATT and SNEGSKA (reference sequence). The CDR3 nucleotides are TGCAGTGCGGGGACAGAGAACCTCATGTACACTGAAGCTTTCTTT. It specifies CSAGTENLMYTEAFF.

V and J are TRBV6-2 or TRBV6-3 and TRBJ1-4; the match to TRBD1 covers 8 bases. Germline assignment: CDR1 MNHEY and CDR2 SVGEGT. With V trimmed by 2 bases and J by 14 bases, 13 bases remained unmatched. The length of the CDR3 is 15 residues. CDR3 protein: CASSYAGQGMKRLFF. The DNA of the CDR3 is TGTGCCAGCAGTTACGCCGGACAGGGAATGAAAAGGCTGTTTTTT.

This clonotype was recorded a few times. V gene TRBV12-3 or TRBV12-4 combines with J gene TRBJ1-5; D is possibly TRBD1 (5 bases). The CDR3 consists of 16 residues. Trimming removed 6 bases from V and 1 base from J, with 16 bases in between. The CDR3 loop reads CASRMGGAASNQPQHF. CDR3 DNA sequence: TGTGCCAGCAGAATGGGTGGGGCGGCAAGCAATCAGCCCCAGCATTTT.

The chain carries TRBV5-1 and TRBJ2-7; D possibly corresponds to TRBD1 (6 bases). This CDR3 has 15 residues. The V end was cut by 4 bases, the J end by 2 bases, with 16 bases between. The germline V gene has CDR1 SGHRS and CDR2 YFSETQ. The CDR3 loop is CASSTWGQRPYEQYF. The CDR3 region has the DNA TGCGCCAGCAGCACCTGGGGGCAGCGCCCCTACGAGCAGTACTTC.

This clonotype was recorded at least ten times. This chain connects TRBV12-3 or TRBV12-4 to TRBJ2-6, with no clear D. CDR3 length: 14 residues. V was cut by 8 bases and J by 3 bases, with 11 bases left in between. The CDR3 loop reads CASVRRIGANVLTF. CDR3 in DNA: TGTGCCAGCGTCAGGAGAATTGGGGCCAACGTCCTGACTTTC.

The chain links TRBV20-1 to TRBJ1-2; unclear D gene. V lost 2 bases and J 8 bases, leaving 18 bases between the germline ends. Germline assignment: CDR1 DFQATT and CDR2 SNEGSKA (reference sequence). This CDR3 is 14 amino acids long. The DNA of the CDR3 is TGCAGTGCTAGACCCGACGCGGGAACGAGGGGCTACACCTTC. The encoded protein is CSARPDAGTRGYTF.

This clonotype appeared a few times. The genes are TRBV12-3 or TRBV12-4 and TRBJ2-1; 7 bases agree with TRBD1. The length of the CDR3 is 15 residues. J gave up 3 bases and V 4 bases, and 6 bases lay outside the gene matches. As DNA, the CDR3 is TGTGCCAGCAGTTACAGGGGTCAGAGCTACAATGAGCAGTTCTTC. This codes for CASSYRGQSYNEQFF.

With regard to this clonotype: No conserved phenylalanine or tryptophan is present at the end of the CDR3, so a read error is the likely explanation. The chain links TRBV5-1 to TRBJ1-1; TRBD1 might be the D (6 bases). Trimming cost V 1 base and J 6 bases, with 16 bases left between them. The CDR3 sequence is 15 residues long. Germline V CDR1 and CDR2: SGHRS, YFSETQ. This CDR3 reads CASSLTQDSLAEAFC. The CDR3, as DNA: TGCGCCAGCAGCTTGACACAGGACAGCTTGGCTGAAGCTTTCTGT.

This clonotype showed up just a few times. The J gene is TRBJ2-5, the V gene TRBV10-3; 9 nucleotides line up with TRBD2. The V gene's germline CDR1 is ENHRY and CDR2 SYGVKD. This CDR3 has 15 residues. The V segment lost 4 bases and the J segment 5 bases; nucleotides outside the gene matches: 8. Here the CDR3 DNA reads TGTGCCATCAGTGCGGGCGGGAGGGATCGGGAGACCCAGTACTTC. Residues: CAISAGGRDRETQYF.

The chain has TRBV2 and TRBJ1-5, with a possible D match to TRBD1 (6 bases). The CDR3 runs to 13 residues. V was trimmed by 6 bases and J by 5 bases, leaving 11 bases between them. Looked up from germline, CDR1 is SNHLY and CDR2 is FYNNEI. Written as DNA, the CDR3 is TGTGCCAGCAGCTACAGGGCCGATCAGCCCCAGCATTTT. Translating gives CASSYRADQPQHF.

The V gene is TRBV12-3 or TRBV12-4, the J gene TRBJ1-4, with D tentatively TRBD1 (5 bases). The CDR3 totals 13 residues. V dropped 4 bases and J dropped 8 bases, with 11 bases sitting between them. CDR3: CASSSPPGEKLFF. In DNA, the CDR3 is TGTGCCAGCAGTTCCCCGCCAGGGGAAAAACTGTTTTTT.

V gene TRBV12-3 or TRBV12-4 combines with J gene TRBJ1-1; weak D call: TRBD1 (5 bases). Trimming cost V 5 bases and J 10 bases, with 23 bases left between them. The CDR3 has 15 amino acids. In DNA form, the CDR3 reads TGTGCCAGCAGTACCCCGACCGGGACGGCGGGTGGAGCTTTCTTT. Its protein is CASSTPTGTAGGAFF.

This chain connects TRBV29-1 to TRBJ2-7; TRBD1 aligns across 10 bases. The CDR3 extends over 12 amino acids. The germline CDR1 and CDR2 sequences are SQVTM and ANQGSEA. V dropped 7 bases and J dropped 3; count of bases not matched to a gene: 3. Here the CDR3 reads CSGWTGGYEQYF. CDR3 nucleotide sequence: TGCAGCGGGTGGACAGGGGGCTACGAGCAGTACTTC.

In its sample, this clonotype was seen a few times. The chain couples TRBV23-1 to TRBJ2-7, with TRBD1 as a possible D gene (5 bases). Being an ORF, TRBV23-1 has a function that is uncertain. With 6 bases removed from V and 3 bases from J, the gap between germline ends came to 9 bases. This CDR3 is built from 12 residues. The CDR3 here is CASRGRGYEQYF. The CDR3, as DNA: TGCGCCAGCAGGGGAAGGGGCTACGAGCAGTACTTC.

This clonotype was recorded many times. This chain links TRBV29-1 with TRBJ1-1, with D uncertain. This CDR3 spans 13 amino acids. The V gene lost 6 bases and the J gene lost 1 base, with 12 bases spanning the gap. The germline V gene has CDR1 SQVTM and CDR2 ANQGSEA. The CDR3 region is CSVDGPRNTEAFF. The CDR3 DNA follows: TGCAGCGTGGACGGCCCCCGGAACACTGAAGCTTTCTTT.

This clonotype was counted ten times or more. This chain links TRBV25-1 with TRBJ2-1; no firm D call. The CDR3 covers 16 residues. The germline V gene has CDR1 MGHDK and CDR2 SYGVNS. V gave up 3 bases and J gave up 6 bases, with 18 bases separating them. CDR3 region: CASSESGQDPPNEQFF. The CDR3 coding sequence is TGTGCCAGCAGTGAGTCTGGTCAGGACCCTCCCAATGAGCAGTTCTTC. Full variable domain (remainder filled in from reference TRBV25-1 and TRBJ2-1): EADIYQTPRYLVIGTGKKITLECSQTMGHDKMYWYQQDPGMELHLIHYSYGVNSTEKGDLSSESTVSRIRTEHFPLTLESARPSHTSQYLCASSESGQDPPNEQFFGPGTRLTVL.

This sequence joins TRBV7-8 and TRBJ2-7; a possible D gene is TRBD2 (6 bases). The germline gives CDR1 SGHVS, CDR2 FQNEAQ. This CDR3 comprises 12 residues. V lost 7 bases and J lost 5, with 12 bases in between. The CDR3 spells CASTRRGDEQYF. Written as DNA, the CDR3 is TGTGCCAGCACCCGGCGGGGTGACGAGCAGTACTTC.

This clonotype was picked up many times. The CDR3 DNA follows: TGTGCCAGCGGTCGAGGGGGCGCGGGTCAGCCCCAGCATTTT. It codes for CASGRGGAGQPQHF. The chain is built from TRBV6-1 and TRBJ1-5; 7 nucleotides match TRBD1. The V segment lost 8 bases and the J segment 6 bases; nucleotides outside the gene matches: 10. Germline CDR1 is MNHNS and CDR2 is SASEGT. The CDR3 is 14 amino acids.

The chain joins TRBV20-1 to TRBJ2-5; the D gene is possibly TRBD2 (6 bases). Trimming left V 3 bases short and J 5 bases short, with 10 bases between. The CDR3 sequence is 12 residues long. Germline assignment: CDR1 DFQATT and CDR2 SNEGSKA (reference sequence). CDR3 sequence reads: CSARWGRETQYF. For the CDR3, the DNA is TGCAGTGCTAGGTGGGGGAGGGAGACCCAGTACTTC.

The chain employs TRBV7-6 and TRBJ2-5, with a possible D match to TRBD2 (5 bases). The CDR3 is made up of 13 amino acids. The V end was cut by 5 bases, the J end by 4 bases, with 11 bases between. CDR1 and CDR2 from the germline V gene are SGHVS and FNYEAQ. The DNA of the CDR3 is TGTGCCAGCAGCCGAAAACTAGGAGAGACCCAGTACTTC. Translating gives CASSRKLGETQYF. The whole variable domain, filled in from reference TRBV7-6 and TRBJ2-5, reads GAGVSQSPRYKVTKRGQDVALRCDPISGHVSLYWYRQALGQGPEFLTYFNYEAQQDKSGLPNDRFSAERPEGSISTLTIQRTEQRDSAMYRCASSRKLGETQYFGPGTRLLVL.

This clonotype was counted at least ten times. The chain combines TRBV20-1 with TRBJ2-1, with D uncertain. Germline loops: CDR1 DFQATT, CDR2 SNEGSKA (reference sequence). This CDR3 comprises 13 residues. The V gene lost 6 bases and the J gene lost 4 bases, with 13 bases spanning the gap. In DNA, the CDR3 is TGCAGTGCAGGGCAGTCAGGATACAATGAGCAGTTCTTC. Encoded protein: CSAGQSGYNEQFF.

This chain connects TRBV7-9 to TRBJ2-7; D ambiguous. The CDR3 has 16 residues. CDR1 is SEHNR and CDR2 is FQNEAQ in the germline V gene (reference sequence). Trimming shortened V by 0 bases and J by 0 bases, and 12 bases separated the two germline ends. CDR3 residues: CASSLAPSTASYEQYF. CDR3 DNA sequence: TGTGCCAGCAGCTTAGCGCCATCCACGGCCTCCTACGAGCAGTACTTC.

J is TRBJ2-7 and V is TRBV7-2; D possibly uses TRBD1 or TRBD2 (5 bases each). Germline assignment: CDR1 SGHTA and CDR2 FQGNSA. The CDR3 length is 16 residues. The V and J ends lost 1 base and 0 bases respectively, with 13 bases between them. Here the CDR3 reads CASSLDGTDSSYEQYF. CDR3 in DNA: TGTGCCAGCAGCTTAGACGGGACGGATAGCTCCTACGAGCAGTACTTC. The variable domain in full, with the rest retrieved from reference TRBV7-2 and TRBJ2-7, is GAGVSQSPSNKVTEKGKDVELRCDPISGHTALYWYRQSLGQGLEFLIYFQGNSAPDKSGLPSDRFSAERTGGSVSTLTIQRTQQEDSAVYLCASSLDGTDSSYEQYFGPGTRLTVT.